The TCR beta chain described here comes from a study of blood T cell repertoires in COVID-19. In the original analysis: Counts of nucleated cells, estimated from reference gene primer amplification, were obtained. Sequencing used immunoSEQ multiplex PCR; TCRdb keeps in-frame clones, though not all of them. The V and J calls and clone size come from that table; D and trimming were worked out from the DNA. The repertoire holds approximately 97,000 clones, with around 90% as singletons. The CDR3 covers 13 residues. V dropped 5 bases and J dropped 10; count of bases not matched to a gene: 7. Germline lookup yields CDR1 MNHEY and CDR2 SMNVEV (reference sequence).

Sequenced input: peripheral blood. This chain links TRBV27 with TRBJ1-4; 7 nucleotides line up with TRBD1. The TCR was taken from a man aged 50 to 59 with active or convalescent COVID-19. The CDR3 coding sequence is TGTGCCAGCAGTCTCACCCGACAGGGAAAACTGTTTTTT. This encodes CASSLTRQGKLFF.